This TCR beta chain emerged from a study of blood T cell dynamics during melanoma immunotherapy. Study in general: Metastatic melanoma patients received first-line pembrolizumab or nivolumab plus ipilimumab.

Germline V gene data show CDR1 as SGHAT and CDR2 as FQNNGV. The ends lost 4 bases at V and 3 bases at J; junction bases unmatched: 8. This CDR3 is built from 15 residues. Stated time point: week 3, after first cycle of checkpoint inhibitor. Measured with immunoSEQ multiplex PCR; TCRdb has only the in-frame clones, and not every one. Here the sample spans about 16,000 clones, around 93% being singletons. This sequence was found in a human donor with melanoma. The sample in question was effector memory CD8+ T cells from blood, obtained from a patient treated with checkpoint blockade. The rearrangement links TRBV11-2 to TRBJ2-5; 7 bases agree with TRBD1. This chain's CDR3 is CASSSLPTGKETQYF. CDR3 nucleotide sequence: TGTGCCAGCAGCTCCCTCCCGACAGGGAAAGAGACCCAGTACTTC.